This paragraph reports one TCR beta chain. The antigen remains unidentified. Assay: immunoSEQ multiplex PCR; the TCRdb copy retains only in-frame clones and omits some. The data contain around 25,000 clones, 84% of them singletons. This record comes from a study of lymphopenia after photon versus proton radiotherapy. Study-level points and caveats: Oligoclonal CD8+ Temra expansion after nadir drove photon patients' diversity drop. Under photons, naive T cells and diversity fell while effector/memory populations rose. Only patients who died were analyzed for survival; proton advantage is unproven.

The source material was peripheral blood, sampled from a patient treated with photon-based radiotherapy. The receptor comes from a man aged 35 to 55 with gastric cancer.

Here the CDR3 DNA reads TGTGCTAGTGTGGAGTTGGGGGCCTATGGCTACACCTTC. Amino acids: CASVELGAYGYTF. The chain employs TRBV12-5 and TRBJ1-2; D is perhaps TRBD1 (6 bases). The CDR3 has 13 amino acids. The V and J ends lost 7 bases and 4 bases respectively, with 13 bases between them. Germline CDR1 is LGHNT and CDR2 is FRNRAP.